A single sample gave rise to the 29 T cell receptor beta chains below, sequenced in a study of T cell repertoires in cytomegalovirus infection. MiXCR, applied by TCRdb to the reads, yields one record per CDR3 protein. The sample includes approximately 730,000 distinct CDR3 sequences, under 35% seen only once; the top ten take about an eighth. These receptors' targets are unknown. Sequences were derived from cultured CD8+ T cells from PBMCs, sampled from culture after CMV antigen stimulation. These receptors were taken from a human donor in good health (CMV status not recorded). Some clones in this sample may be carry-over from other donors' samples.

The CDR3 bases are TGTGCCACCAGTGACCGGACTAGCGGCACAGATACGCAGTATTTT. Its protein is CATSDRTSGTDTQYF. V usage is TRBV24-1 and J usage is TRBJ2-3, with 9 bases lining up with TRBD2. With 4 bases clipped from V and 1 base from J, the junction kept 2 bases outside the gene matches. The CDR3 length is 15 residues. Germline V CDR1 and CDR2: KGHDR, SFDVKD.

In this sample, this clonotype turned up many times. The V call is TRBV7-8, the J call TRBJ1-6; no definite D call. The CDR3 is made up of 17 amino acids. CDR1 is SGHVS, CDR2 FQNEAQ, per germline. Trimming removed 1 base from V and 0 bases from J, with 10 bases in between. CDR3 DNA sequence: TGTGCCAGCAGCTTAGGCGTGGTATCCTCCTATAATTCACCCCTCCACTTT. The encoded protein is CASSLGVVSSYNSPLHF.

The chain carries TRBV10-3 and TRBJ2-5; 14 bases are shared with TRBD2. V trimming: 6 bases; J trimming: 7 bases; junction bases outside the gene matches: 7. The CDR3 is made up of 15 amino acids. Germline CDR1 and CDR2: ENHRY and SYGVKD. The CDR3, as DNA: TGTGCCATCAGGGTGACTAGCGGGGGGGCCGCGACCCAGTACTTC. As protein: CAIRVTSGGAATQYF.

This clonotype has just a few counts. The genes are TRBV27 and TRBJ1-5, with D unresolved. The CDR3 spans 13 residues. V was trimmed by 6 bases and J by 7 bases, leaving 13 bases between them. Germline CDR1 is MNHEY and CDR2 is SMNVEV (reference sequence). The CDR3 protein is CASSPDEGQPQHF. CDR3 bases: TGTGCCAGCAGCCCGGATGAGGGACAGCCCCAGCATTTT.

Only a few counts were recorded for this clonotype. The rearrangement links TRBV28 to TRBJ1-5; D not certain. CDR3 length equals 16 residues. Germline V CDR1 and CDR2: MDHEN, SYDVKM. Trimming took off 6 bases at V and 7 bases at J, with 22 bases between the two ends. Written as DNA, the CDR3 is TGTGCCAGCAGCCCAGCGGGCACCCCCCAGGACCAGCCCCAGCATTTT. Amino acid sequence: CASSPAGTPQDQPQHF.

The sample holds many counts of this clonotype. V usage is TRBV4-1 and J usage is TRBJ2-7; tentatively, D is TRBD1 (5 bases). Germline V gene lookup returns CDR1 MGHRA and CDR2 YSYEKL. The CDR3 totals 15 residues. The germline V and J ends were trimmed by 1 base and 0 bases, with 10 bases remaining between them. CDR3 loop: CASSQGTRGSYEQYV. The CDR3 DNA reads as TGCGCCAGCAGCCAAGGGACAAGGGGCTCCTACGAGCAGTACGTC.

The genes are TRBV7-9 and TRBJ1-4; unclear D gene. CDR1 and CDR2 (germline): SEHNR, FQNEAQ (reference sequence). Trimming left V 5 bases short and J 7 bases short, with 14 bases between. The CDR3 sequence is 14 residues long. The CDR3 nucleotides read TGTGCCAGCAGCAGGGATCCGGGGAGTGAAAAACTGTTTTTT. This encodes CASSRDPGSEKLFF.

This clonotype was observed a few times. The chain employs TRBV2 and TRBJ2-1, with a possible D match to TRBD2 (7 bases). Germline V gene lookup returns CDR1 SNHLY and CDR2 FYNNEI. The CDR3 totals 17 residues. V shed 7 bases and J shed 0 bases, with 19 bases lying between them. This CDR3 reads CASNNGGPLSSYNEQFF. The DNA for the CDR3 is TGTGCCAGCAACAACGGGGGGCCGCTGAGCTCCTACAATGAGCAGTTCTTC. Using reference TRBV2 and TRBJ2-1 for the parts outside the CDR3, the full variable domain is EPEVTQTPSHQVTQMGQEVILRCVPISNHLYFYWYRQILGQKVEFLVSFYNNEISEKSEIFDDQFSVERPDGSNFTLKIRSTKLEDSAMYFCASNNGGPLSSYNEQFFGPGTRLTVL.

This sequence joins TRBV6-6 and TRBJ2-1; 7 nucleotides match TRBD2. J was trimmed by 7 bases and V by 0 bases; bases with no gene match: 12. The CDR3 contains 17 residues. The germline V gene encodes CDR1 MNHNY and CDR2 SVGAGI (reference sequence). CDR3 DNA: TGTGCCAGCAGTTACTCGGGTCGGAGCGGGGCTGGTAATGAGCAGTTCTTC. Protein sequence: CASSYSGRSGAGNEQFF.

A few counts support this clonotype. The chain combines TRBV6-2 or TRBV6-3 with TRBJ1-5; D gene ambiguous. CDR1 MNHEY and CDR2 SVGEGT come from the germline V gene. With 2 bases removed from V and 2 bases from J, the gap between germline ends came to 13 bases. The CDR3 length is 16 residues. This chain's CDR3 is CASSYVNGDGNQPQHF. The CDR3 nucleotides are TGTGCCAGCAGTTACGTGAATGGGGATGGCAATCAGCCCCAGCATTTT.

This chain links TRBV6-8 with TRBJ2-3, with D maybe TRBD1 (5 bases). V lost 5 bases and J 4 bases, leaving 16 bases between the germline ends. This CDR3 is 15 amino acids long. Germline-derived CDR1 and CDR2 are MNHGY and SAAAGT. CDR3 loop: CASSGWGRLADTQYF. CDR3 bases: TGTGCCAGCAGTGGGTGGGGCAGGTTGGCAGATACGCAGTATTTT.

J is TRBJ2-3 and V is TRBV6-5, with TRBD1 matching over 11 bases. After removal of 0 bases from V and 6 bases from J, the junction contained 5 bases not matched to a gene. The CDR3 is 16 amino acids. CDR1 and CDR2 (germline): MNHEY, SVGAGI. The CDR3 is CASSYSRTGGLDTQYF. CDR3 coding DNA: TGTGCCAGCAGTTACTCCAGGACAGGGGGCTTGGATACGCAGTATTTT.

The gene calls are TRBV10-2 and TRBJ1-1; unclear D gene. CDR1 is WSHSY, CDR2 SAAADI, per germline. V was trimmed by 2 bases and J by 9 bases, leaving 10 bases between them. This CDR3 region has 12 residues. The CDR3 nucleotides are TGCGCCAGCAGTGAGAGTACTATTCAAGCTTTCTTT. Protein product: CASSESTIQAFF.

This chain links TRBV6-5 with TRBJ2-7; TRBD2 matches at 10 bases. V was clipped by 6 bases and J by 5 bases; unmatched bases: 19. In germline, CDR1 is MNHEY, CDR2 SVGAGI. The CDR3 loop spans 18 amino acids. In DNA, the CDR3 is TGTGCCAGCAGCCCCCGGGGGCTAGCGGGGGCCCCAGGGAACGAGCAGTACTTC. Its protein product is CASSPRGLAGAPGNEQYF.

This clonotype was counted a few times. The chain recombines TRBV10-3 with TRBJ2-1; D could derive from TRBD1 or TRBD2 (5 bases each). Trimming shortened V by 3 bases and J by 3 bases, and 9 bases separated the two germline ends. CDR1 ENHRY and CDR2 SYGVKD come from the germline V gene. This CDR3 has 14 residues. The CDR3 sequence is CAISDEGSYNEQFF. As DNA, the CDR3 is TGTGCCATCAGTGATGAGGGGAGCTACAATGAGCAGTTCTTC.

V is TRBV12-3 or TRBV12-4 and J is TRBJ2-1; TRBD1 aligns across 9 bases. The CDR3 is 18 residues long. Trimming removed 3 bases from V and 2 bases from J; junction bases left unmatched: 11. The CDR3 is CASSFNIPDRGPYNEQFF. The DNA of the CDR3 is TGTGCCAGCAGTTTTAATATCCCGGACAGGGGCCCCTACAATGAGCAGTTCTTC.

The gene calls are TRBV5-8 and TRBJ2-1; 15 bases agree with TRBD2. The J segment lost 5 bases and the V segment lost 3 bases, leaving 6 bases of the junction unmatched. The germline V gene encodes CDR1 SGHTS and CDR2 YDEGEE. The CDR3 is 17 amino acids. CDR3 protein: CASSWTSGGARNNEQFF. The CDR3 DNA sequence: TGTGCCAGCAGCTGGACTAGCGGGGGGGCAAGGAACAATGAGCAGTTCTTC.

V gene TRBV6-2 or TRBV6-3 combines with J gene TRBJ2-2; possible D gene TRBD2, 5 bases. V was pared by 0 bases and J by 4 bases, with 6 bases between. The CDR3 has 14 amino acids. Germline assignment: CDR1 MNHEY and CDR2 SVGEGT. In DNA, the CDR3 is TGTGCCAGCAGTTACTCGAGGGTCACCGGGGAGCTGTTTTTT. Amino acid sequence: CASSYSRVTGELFF.

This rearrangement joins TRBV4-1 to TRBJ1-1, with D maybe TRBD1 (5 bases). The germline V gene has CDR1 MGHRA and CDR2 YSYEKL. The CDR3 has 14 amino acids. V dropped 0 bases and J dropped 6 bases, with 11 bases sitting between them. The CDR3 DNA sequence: TGCGCCAGCAGCCAAGATCCAGGGAGCGCTGAAGCTTTCTTT. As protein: CASSQDPGSAEAFF.

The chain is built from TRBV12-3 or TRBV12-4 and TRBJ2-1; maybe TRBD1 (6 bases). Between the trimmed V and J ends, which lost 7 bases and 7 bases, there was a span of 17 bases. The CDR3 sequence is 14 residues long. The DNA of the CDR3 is TGTGCCAGCACCGTTACACAGGGAAGGAATGAGCAGTTCTTC. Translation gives CASTVTQGRNEQFF.

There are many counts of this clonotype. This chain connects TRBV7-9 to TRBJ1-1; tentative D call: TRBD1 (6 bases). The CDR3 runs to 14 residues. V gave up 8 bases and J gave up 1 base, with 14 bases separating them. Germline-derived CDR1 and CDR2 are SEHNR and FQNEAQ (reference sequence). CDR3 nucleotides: TGTGCCAGCTCGGGGGGGGCTCGGAACACTGAAGCTTTCTTT. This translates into CASSGGARNTEAFF.

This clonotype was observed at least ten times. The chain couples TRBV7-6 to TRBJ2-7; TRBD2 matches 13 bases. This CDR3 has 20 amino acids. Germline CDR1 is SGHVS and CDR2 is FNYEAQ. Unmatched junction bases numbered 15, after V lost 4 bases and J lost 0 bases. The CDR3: CASSSGRPGTSGALSYEQYV. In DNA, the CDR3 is TGTGCCAGCAGCTCTGGACGGCCCGGGACTAGCGGGGCCCTCTCCTACGAGCAGTACGTC.

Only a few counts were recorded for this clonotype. Written as DNA, the CDR3 is TGTGCCAGCAGCCAGAGTTGGAATGAGCAGTTCTTC. Translated: CASSQSWNEQFF. The chain uses TRBV5-6 and TRBJ2-1; D is unclear. CDR3 length: 12 residues. The V gene lost 4 bases and the J gene lost 7 bases, with 9 bases spanning the gap. Germline CDR1 is SGHDT and CDR2 is YYEEEE.

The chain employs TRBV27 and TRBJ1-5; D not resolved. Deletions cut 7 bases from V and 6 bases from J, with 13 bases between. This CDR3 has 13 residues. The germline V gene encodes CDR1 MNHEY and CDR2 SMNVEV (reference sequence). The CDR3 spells CASTSGGGQPQHF. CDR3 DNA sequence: TGTGCCAGCACTAGCGGAGGCGGTCAGCCCCAGCATTTT.

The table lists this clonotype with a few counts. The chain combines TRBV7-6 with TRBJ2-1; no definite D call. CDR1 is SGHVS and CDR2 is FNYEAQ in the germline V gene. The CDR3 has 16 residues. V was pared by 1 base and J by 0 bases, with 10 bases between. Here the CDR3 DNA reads TGTGCCAGCAGCTTAGAAATAGTAGACTCCTACAATGAGCAGTTCTTC. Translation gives CASSLEIVDSYNEQFF. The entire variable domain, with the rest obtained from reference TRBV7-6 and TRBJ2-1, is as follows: GAGVSQSPRYKVTKRGQDVALRCDPISGHVSLYWYRQALGQGPEFLTYFNYEAQQDKSGLPNDRFSAERPEGSISTLTIQRTEQRDSAMYRCASSLEIVDSYNEQFFGPGTRLTVL.

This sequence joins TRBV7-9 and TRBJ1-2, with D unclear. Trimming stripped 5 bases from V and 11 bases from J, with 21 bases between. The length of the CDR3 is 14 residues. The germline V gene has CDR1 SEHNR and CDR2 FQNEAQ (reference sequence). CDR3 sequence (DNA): TGTGCCAGCAGCCCCCCTTGGGTTAGAGTTTGGTACACCTTC. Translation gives CASSPPWVRVWYTF.

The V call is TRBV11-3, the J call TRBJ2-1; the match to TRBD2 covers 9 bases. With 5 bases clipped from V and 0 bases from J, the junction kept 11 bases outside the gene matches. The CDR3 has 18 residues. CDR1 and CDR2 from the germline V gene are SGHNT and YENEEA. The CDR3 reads CASSRGSSGVFSYNEQFF. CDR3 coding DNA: TGTGCCAGCAGCCGAGGGTCTAGCGGGGTCTTCTCCTACAATGAGCAGTTCTTC.

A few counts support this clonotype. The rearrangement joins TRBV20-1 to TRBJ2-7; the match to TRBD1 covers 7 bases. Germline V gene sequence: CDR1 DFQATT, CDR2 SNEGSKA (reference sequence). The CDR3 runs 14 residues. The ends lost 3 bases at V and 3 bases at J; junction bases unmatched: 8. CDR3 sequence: CSARGQWALYEQYF. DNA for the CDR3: TGCAGTGCTAGGGGACAGTGGGCTCTCTACGAGCAGTACTTC.

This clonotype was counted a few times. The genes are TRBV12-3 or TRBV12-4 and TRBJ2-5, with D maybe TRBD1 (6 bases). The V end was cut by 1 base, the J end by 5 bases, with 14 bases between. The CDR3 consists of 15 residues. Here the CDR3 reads CASSLGDMNWETQYF. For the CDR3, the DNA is TGTGCCAGCAGTTTAGGGGACATGAACTGGGAGACCCAGTACTTC.